This T cell receptor (beta chain) is from a study of T cells after posttransplantation cyclophosphamide. Study-level findings and limits: Later post-transplant blood repertoires were often dominated by donor CD8+ memory clones. After PTCy, TRB diversity resembled that of CNI/methotrexate controls. Blood and skin or GI T cell repertoires showed limited TRB overlap.

The V end was cut by 5 bases, the J end by 5 bases, with 12 bases between. Germline-derived CDR1 and CDR2 are SGHNT and YENEEA. The CDR3 is 13 residues long. This clone was recorded a few times. Its specificity is not known. Treatment was busulfan-fludarabine conditioning, a marrow graft, and cyclophosphamide on days +3 and +4. This table comes from immunoSEQ multiplex PCR, and its TCRdb copy is limited to in-frame clones, with some not included. The sample yields some 7,000 clones, roughly 77% seen once. This TCR derives from a male patient aged 30 to 39 who received an allogeneic stem cell transplant from a related donor, was CMV-positive, and had acute GVHD only. The graft donor may have given rise to some T cells. Sequencing was performed on PBMCs, taken 1,400 to 1,500 days after allogeneic stem cell transplant with posttransplant cyclophosphamide. This sequence joins TRBV11-3 and TRBJ1-1; the D gene is possibly TRBD1 (5 bases). Here the CDR3 reads CASSRVGGTEAFF. As DNA, the CDR3 is TGTGCCAGCAGCCGCGTGGGGGGAACTGAAGCTTTCTTT.